A selection of T cell receptor beta chains follows, all from one sample in a study of cytomegalovirus exposure and HLA in healthy donors. Sequenced by immunoSEQ multiplex PCR; TCRdb stores in-frame clones only, minus some. This table has more than 95,000 clones, roughly 72% appearing once. The sample taken for sequencing was PBMCs. These TCRs come from a young woman in good health and CMV-seropositive. CDR3s include the opening cysteine and the closing phenylalanine or tryptophan. A D gene is named only where the DNA matches it firmly. Expanded clones get a size class; other rows say once, few or many, or leave the size out.

J: TRBJ1-5; V: TRBV27; size: -; D: -; DNA: TGTGCCAGCAGTTTAATGGTAGGCAATCAGCCCCAGCATTTT; CDR3: CASSLMVGNQPQHF
J: TRBJ2-1; V: TRBV10-3; size: -; D: TRBD2; DNA: TGTGCCATCAGTGAGGGGGAGGGCGATGAGCAGTTCTTC; CDR3: CAISEGEGDEQFF
J: TRBJ2-6; V: TRBV4-1; size: few; D: -; DNA: TGCGCCAGCAGCCAAGCCCAGGTCGGGGCCAACGTCCTGACTTTC; CDR3: CASSQAQVGANVLTF
J: TRBJ1-1; V: TRBV29-1; size: -; D: -; DNA: TGCAGCGTCTCACCGACAGGAGAAGCTTTCTTT; CDR3: CSVSPTGEAFF
J: TRBJ2-2; V: TRBV13; size: once; D: TRBD2; DNA: TGTGCCAGCGTAGGGGCTAGCGGACACACCGGGGAGCTGTTTTTT; CDR3: CASVGASGHTGELFF
J: TRBJ2-3; V: TRBV4-1; size: -; D: -; DNA: TGCGCCAGCAGCCAAGCGCCGGGAGTCCCCCACACAGATACGCAGTATTTT; CDR3: CASSQAPGVPHTDTQYF
J: TRBJ2-6; V: TRBV5-1; size: -; D: -; DNA: TGCGCCAGCAGCTTGGGCGGTGCTGGGGCCAACGTCCTGACTTTC; CDR3: CASSLGGAGANVLTF
J: TRBJ2-1; V: TRBV18; size: -; D: -; DNA: TGTGCCAGCTCACCGTTGTGGGACTTCAGATACAATGAGCAGTTCTTC; CDR3: CASSPLWDFRYNEQFF
J: TRBJ2-7; V: TRBV6-5; size: -; D: TRBD2; DNA: TGTGCCAGCAGTTCCCCGAGCGGGAGGAGCTCCTACGAGCAGTACTTC; CDR3: CASSSPSGRSSYEQYF
J: TRBJ1-2; V: TRBV19; size: few; D: -; DNA: TGTGCCACTGCAGGGGTAGGTCCCGTAGCTATCACCTTC; CDR3: CATAGVGPVAITF
J: TRBJ2-1; V: TRBV4-2; size: -; D: TRBD2; DNA: TGTGCCAGCAGCCATCCCGGGACTAGCGGATCCAATGAGCAGTTCTTC; CDR3: CASSHPGTSGSNEQFF
J: TRBJ1-5; V: TRBV7-8; size: -; D: TRBD1; DNA: TGTGCCAGCAGCGAAGACAGGGGGCTTAGGCAGCCCCAGCATTTT; CDR3: CASSEDRGLRQPQHF
J: TRBJ2-1; V: TRBV13; size: -; D: -; DNA: TGTGCCAGCAGTACAGGGCATCGCAATGAGCAGTTCTTC; CDR3: CASSTGHRNEQFF
J: TRBJ2-7; V: TRBV6-1; size: -; D: -; DNA: TGTGCCAGCAGTGAAGGACTGGGAGTGACCTACGAGCAGTACTTC; CDR3: CASSEGLGVTYEQYF
J: TRBJ2-1; V: TRBV10-3; size: -; D: TRBD2; DNA: TGTGCCATCAGAATCGGGGCCGGGGCTAGCGGGAGGGCTCCAAGCTCCTACAATGAGCAGTTCTTC; CDR3: CAIRIGAGASGRAPSSYNEQFF
J: TRBJ2-1; V: TRBV21-1; size: few; D: -; DNA: TGTGCCAGCACACGGACTAGCGGGGGTTTTGAGCAGTTCTTC; CDR3: CASTRTSGGFEQFF
J: TRBJ2-3; V: TRBV5-1; size: -; D: TRBD2; DNA: TGCGCCAGCAGCCCCACTAGCGCCACAGATACGCAGTATTTT; CDR3: CASSPTSATDTQYF
J: TRBJ1-4; V: TRBV19; size: -; D: TRBD1; DNA: TGTGCCAGTAGTGCTTCAGGGGGCAATAATGAAAAACTGTTTTTT; CDR3: CASSASGGNNEKLFF
J: TRBJ2-2; V: TRBV7-3; size: -; D: TRBD2; DNA: TGTGCCAGCAGCTTAGATTTGTCAAGCGGGAGGGCCAGTTCTCACACCGGGGAGCTGTTTTTT; CDR3: CASSLDLSSGRASSHTGELFF
J: TRBJ1-2; V: TRBV13; size: -; D: TRBD1; DNA: TGTGCCAGCAGCTTAGGAGGGGGCGCCAGTGACGGCTACACCTTC; CDR3: CASSLGGGASDGYTF
J: TRBJ1-5; V: TRBV7-9; size: -; D: -; DNA: TGTGCCAGCAGCTTTGGGCAGGCTAGCAATCAGCCCCAGCATTTT; CDR3: CASSFGQASNQPQHF
J: TRBJ1-3; V: TRBV29-1; size: once; D: -; DNA: TGCAGCGTTGCAGAGAACGGTGGAAACACCATATATTTT; CDR3: CSVAENGGNTIYF
J: TRBJ2-7; V: TRBV7-8; size: -; D: -; DNA: TGTGCCAGCAGCTTAGGCCGGGGGTATTTCTACGAGCAGTACTTC; CDR3: CASSLGRGYFYEQYF
J: TRBJ1-2; V: TRBV7-8; size: -; D: TRBD1; DNA: TGTGCCAGCAGCTCTACAGGGGGCCTTGGTTATGGCTACACCTTC; CDR3: CASSSTGGLGYGYTF
J: TRBJ1-2; V: TRBV5-4; size: -; D: TRBD1; DNA: TGTGCCAGCAGCTCATCGCACCAAACAGGGGACCATGGCTACACCTTC; CDR3: CASSSSHQTGDHGYTF
J: TRBJ1-1; V: TRBV4-2; size: -; D: -; DNA: TGTGCCAGCAGCCAAATCGAGGCGGTTGGAGAGAACACTGAAGCTTTCTTT; CDR3: CASSQIEAVGENTEAFF
J: TRBJ2-1; V: TRBV25-1; size: -; D: -; DNA: TGTGCCAGCAGCAGGGGCACCTACTACAATGAGCAGTTCTTC; CDR3: CASSRGTYYNEQFF
J: TRBJ1-1; V: TRBV15; size: -; D: -; DNA: TGTGCCACCAGCAGAGTAGGGGGAACTGAAGCTTTCTTT; CDR3: CATSRVGGTEAFF
J: TRBJ1-3; V: TRBV30; size: -; D: TRBD1; DNA: TGTGCCTGGAGTAGGACAGGGGGAGCTGGAAACACCATATATTTT; CDR3: CAWSRTGGAGNTIYF
J: TRBJ2-5; V: TRBV19; size: -; D: TRBD2; DNA: TGTGCCAGTAGTATTTGGGGAGGGGAGACCCAGTACTTC; CDR3: CASSIWGGETQYF
J: TRBJ1-1; V: TRBV5-6; size: -; D: TRBD1; DNA: TGTGCCAGCAGCTCATCACTCACAGGGGGCAATACTGAAGCTTTCTTT; CDR3: CASSSSLTGGNTEAFF
J: TRBJ2-5; V: TRBV28; size: -; D: TRBD2; DNA: TGTGCCAGCAGTTTATCTTCGGGGGGTACCCAAGAGACCCAGTACTTC; CDR3: CASSLSSGGTQETQYF
J: TRBJ2-7; V: TRBV7-6; size: -; D: TRBD2; DNA: TGTGCCAGCAGCTTTTGGCTTAGCGGGGCCTACGAGCAGTACTTC; CDR3: CASSFWLSGAYEQYF
J: TRBJ2-5; V: TRBV5-1; size: -; D: -; DNA: TGCGCCAGCTCGGACAGAGTCTGGGAGACCCAGTACTTC; CDR3: CASSDRVWETQYF
J: TRBJ2-7; V: TRBV18; size: -; D: TRBD2; DNA: TGTGCCAGCTCACCATCGCTAGCGGTAAGCTCCTACGAGCAGTACTTC; CDR3: CASSPSLAVSSYEQYF
J: TRBJ2-1; V: TRBV7-3; size: once; D: -; DNA: TGTGCCAGCAGCCCAAATGGGGAGGTGCAGTTCTTC; CDR3: CASSPNGEVQFF
J: TRBJ1-1; V: TRBV19; size: -; D: TRBD1; DNA: TGTGCCAGTAGGGAAAGGGGGCGAGGCACTGAAGCTTTCTTT; CDR3: CASRERGRGTEAFF